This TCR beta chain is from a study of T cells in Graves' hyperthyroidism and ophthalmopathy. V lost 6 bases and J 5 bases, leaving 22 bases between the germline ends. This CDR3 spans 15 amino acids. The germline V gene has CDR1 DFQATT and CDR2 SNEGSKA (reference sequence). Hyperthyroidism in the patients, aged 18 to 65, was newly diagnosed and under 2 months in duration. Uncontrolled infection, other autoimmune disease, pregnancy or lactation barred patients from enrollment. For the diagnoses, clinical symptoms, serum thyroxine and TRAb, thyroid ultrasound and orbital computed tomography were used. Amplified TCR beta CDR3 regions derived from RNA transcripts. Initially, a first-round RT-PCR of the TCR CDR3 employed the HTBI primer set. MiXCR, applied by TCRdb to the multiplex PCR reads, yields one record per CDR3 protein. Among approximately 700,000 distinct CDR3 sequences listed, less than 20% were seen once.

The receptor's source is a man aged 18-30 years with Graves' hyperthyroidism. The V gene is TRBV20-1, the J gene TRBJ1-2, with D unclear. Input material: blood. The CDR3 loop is CSAPMPPSGVYGYTF. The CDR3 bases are TGCAGTGCCCCGATGCCACCAAGCGGGGTTTATGGCTACACCTTC.